These 3 T cell receptor beta chains came from one sample sequenced in a study of CD8+CD57+ T cells in acquired aplastic anemia. Genomic DNA served as template for TCR beta VDJ and CDR3 profiling. TCRdb recomputed calls from the reads with MiXCR, one row per CDR3 protein. The table lists 300,000 or so distinct CDR3 sequences, approximately 58% of them singletons. All sequencing subjects had displayed CD8+CD57+ cell expansion on flow cytometry. Specimen: sorted CD4+, CD8+, or CD8+CD57+ T cells (not recorded which) from PBMCs. The source of these receptors is a human donor with aplastic anemia.

CDR3 nucleotide sequence: TGTGCCACCAGTGGAACTCCGGGACAAGAAGAGACCCAGTACTTC. It encodes CATSGTPGQEETQYF. The V call is TRBV24-1, the J call TRBJ2-5, with D possibly TRBD1 on 6 matching bases. Germline V gives CDR1 KGHDR, CDR2 SFDVKD. The CDR3 contains 15 residues. The germline V and J ends were trimmed by 5 bases and 3 bases, with 15 bases remaining between them.

This CDR3 reads CASSLEQGRETQYF. CDR3 coding DNA: TGTGCCAGCAGCTTAGAACAGGGAAGAGAGACCCAGTACTTC. The V and J genes are TRBV11-2 and TRBJ2-5; D might be TRBD1 (6 bases). The V gene's germline CDR1 is SGHAT and CDR2 FQNNGV. This CDR3 spans 14 amino acids. Trimming took 0 bases from V and 4 from J, leaving 9 bases between them.

CDR3 region: CASSLDPIRAETQYF. CDR3 nucleotide sequence: TGTGCCAGCAGCTTAGACCCTATTCGGGCCGAGACCCAGTACTTC. The chain carries TRBV7-2 and TRBJ2-5; D ambiguous. CDR1 and CDR2 from the germline V gene are SGHTA and FQGNSA. The CDR3 has 15 residues. Trimming removed 1 base at V and 5 bases at J, with 14 bases between.